A single sample gave rise to the 7 T cell receptor beta chains below, sequenced in a study of shared clonotypes between healthy human individuals (dated by TCRdb to about 2020). Library preparation employed the immunoSEQ multiplex PCR assay. TCRdb mirrors the immuneACCESS table, restricted to in-frame sequences. Some clones are absent from its copies; in checked studies, under half trace to an unresolved V gene, and the reason for the others is unknown. Counted in this sample were around 500,000 clones; around 80% of them appeared once. Approximately 12% of the sample rests with the top ten. The sequenced sample consisted of PBMCs. Receptors were obtained from a woman in her forties in good health. Some clones in this sample may be carry-over from other donors' samples.

The chain combines TRBV7-2 with TRBJ2-7, with a weak D call TRBD1 (5 bases). Per germline, CDR1 SGHTA and CDR2 FQGNSA. This CDR3 contains 11 residues. The ends were cut back, 8 bases at V and 6 bases at J, with 11 bases in the middle. CDR3 protein: CASRRAREQYF. DNA of the CDR3: TGTGCCAGCCGCAGGGCTCGCGAGCAGTACTTC.

The gene calls are TRBV30 and TRBJ1-6, with D hard to call. The length of the CDR3 is 13 residues. Germline V lookup: CDR1 GTSNPN, CDR2 SVGIG (reference sequence). V was trimmed by 0 bases and J by 10 bases, leaving 10 bases between them. In DNA form, the CDR3 reads TGTGCCTGGAGTGTACAAGTAGGATCACCCCTCCACTTT. Encoded protein: CAWSVQVGSPLHF.

Here the CDR3 reads CASSNREGGETQYF. The CDR3 nucleotides are TGTGCCAGCAGCAACAGGGAGGGTGGCGAGACCCAGTACTTC. This chain links TRBV7-2 with TRBJ2-5; a weak D match, TRBD2 (7 bases). The CDR3 loop spans 14 amino acids. V lost 5 bases and J lost 5, with 15 bases in between. From germline, CDR1 is SGHTA and CDR2 FQGNSA. Complete variable domain (other parts from reference TRBV7-2 and TRBJ2-5): GAGVSQSPSNKVTEKGKDVELRCDPISGHTALYWYRQSLGQGLEFLIYFQGNSAPDKSGLPSDRFSAERTGGSVSTLTIQRTQQEDSAVYLCASSNREGGETQYFGPGTRLLVL.

The chain joins TRBV4-3 to TRBJ2-2, with D unresolved. The germline V and J ends were trimmed by 1 base and 0 bases, with 9 bases remaining between them. CDR3 size: 16 residues. CDR1 LGHNA and CDR2 YSLEER come from the germline V gene. The CDR3 DNA reads as TGCGCCAGCAGCCAAGCGGTGGGTTCGAACACCGGGGAGCTGTTTTTT. The encoded protein is CASSQAVGSNTGELFF.

The chain is built from TRBV5-6 and TRBJ1-1; D not resolved. Trimming stripped 2 bases from V and 0 bases from J, with 8 bases between. Germline CDR1 is SGHDT and CDR2 is YYEEEE. The CDR3 is 14 residues long. In DNA form, the CDR3 reads TGTGCCAGCAGCTTAGGGATCGTGAACACTGAAGCTTTCTTT. Translation: CASSLGIVNTEAFF.

V gene TRBV6-1 combines with J gene TRBJ1-2, with 8 bases identical to TRBD1. V gave up 7 bases and J gave up 6 bases; unmatched junction bases: 7. Germline V gene data show CDR1 as MNHNS and CDR2 as SASEGT. This CDR3 region has 13 residues. This CDR3 is CASILGQGDGYTF. CDR3 bases: TGTGCCAGCATCCTCGGACAGGGTGATGGCTACACCTTC.

The V call is TRBV29-1, the J call TRBJ2-3; the match to TRBD1 covers 11 bases. Germline CDR1 reads SQVTM; CDR2 reads ANQGSEA. V lost 1 base and J lost 2; bases outside the gene matches: 2. The CDR3 is 15 amino acids. CDR3 loop: CSVEGGQGATDTQYF. CDR3 DNA: TGCAGCGTTGAAGGAGGACAGGGGGCCACAGATACGCAGTATTTT.